The T cell receptor beta chain under discussion was sequenced for a study of blood T cells in healthy people across ages. In the study overall: For every two T cells, template switching captured about one barcoded beta molecule. Study-wide findings and caveats: Versus aged donors, long-lived donors had higher diversity and more naive CD4+ cells.

Remarks on this clonotype: What it recognizes is unknown.

Germline lookup yields CDR1 SGHTA and CDR2 FQGNSA. The V gene end was trimmed by 5 bases and the J gene end by 3 bases; junction bases not matched to a gene: 7. The CDR3 contains 14 residues. Combining a sample-barcoded 5' primer with a J-beta primer mix, a second PCR ran for about 7 to 11 cycles. Every sample gave at least 3 million paired-end reads containing CDR3. TCRdb called the 5' RACE reads again in MiXCR, with one record for every CDR3 protein. The sample yields 650,000 to 800,000 distinct CDR3 sequences, 40% to 50% seen once. Approximately 9.1 milliliters was the volume of peripheral blood drawn from each donor.

The clonotype comes from a man between 60 and 70 years old in good health. What was sequenced was blood. V is TRBV7-2 and J is TRBJ2-7; 7 bases fit TRBD2. The CDR3 region is CASSPTSARYEQYF. In nucleotides, the CDR3 is TGTGCCAGCAGCCCCACTAGCGCACGCTACGAGCAGTACTTC.